This entry lists 27 T cell receptor beta chains sequenced from one sample in a study of cytomegalovirus exposure and HLA in healthy donors. PCR was performed using 60 Vbeta and 13 Jbeta primers. Clones were read by immunoSEQ multiplex PCR, and TCRdb kept only the in-frame ones, dropping some. The sample has roughly 190,000 clones, roughly 85% seen once. Input material: PBMCs. The receptors were sampled from a woman aged 18-29 years in good health and CMV-seronegative.

The chain links TRBV6-6 to TRBJ2-5; D may be TRBD1 (6 bases). V was shortened by 4 bases and J by 3 bases, with 9 bases between the two germline ends. The CDR3 covers 13 residues. Germline V gene lookup returns CDR1 MNHNY and CDR2 SVGAGI (reference sequence). For the CDR3, the DNA is TGTGCCAGCAGTTTGGACAGCGAAGAGACCCAGTACTTC. Residues: CASSLDSEETQYF.

The J gene is TRBJ2-6, the V gene TRBV5-6; TRBD1 is a possible D gene (5 bases). The CDR3 length is 18 residues. Between the trimmed V and J ends, which lost 2 bases and 0 bases, there was a span of 15 bases. Germline V gene sequence: CDR1 SGHDT, CDR2 YYEEEE. CDR3 bases: TGTGCCAGCAGCTTTGTAGGACACTCGCACTCTGGGGCCAACGTCCTGACTTTC. It yields the protein CASSFVGHSHSGANVLTF. The variable domain in full, completed from reference TRBV5-6 and TRBJ2-6, reads DAGVTQSPTHLIKTRGQQVTLRCSPKSGHDTVSWYQQALGQGPQFIFQYYEEEERQRGNFPDRFSGHQFPNYSSELNVNALLLGDSALYLCASSFVGHSHSGANVLTFGAGSRLTVL.

The chain recombines TRBV7-2 with TRBJ2-7; maybe TRBD1 (7 bases). The germline V gene encodes CDR1 SGHTA and CDR2 FQGNSA. V lost 5 bases to trimming and J lost 4 bases, with 18 bases between them. The CDR3 is 15 residues long. The CDR3 loop reads CASSPGGGPGYEQYV. The CDR3 coding sequence is TGTGCCAGCAGCCCCGGAGGGGGCCCGGGATACGAGCAGTACGTC.

The chain recombines TRBV9 with TRBJ2-3; weak D call: TRBD2 (6 bases). CDR1 and CDR2 (germline): SGDLS, YYNGEE. CDR3 length equals 16 residues. The germline V and J ends were trimmed by 0 bases and 1 base, with 12 bases remaining between them. The CDR3 here is CASSVDGVAGTDTQYF. In DNA form, the CDR3 reads TGTGCCAGCAGCGTAGATGGGGTAGCGGGCACAGATACGCAGTATTTT.

The chain couples TRBV10-1 to TRBJ2-7; maybe TRBD2 (6 bases). CDR1 and CDR2 (germline): WNHNN, SYGVQD (reference sequence). Between the trimmed V and J ends, which lost 4 bases and 1 base, there was a span of 17 bases. CDR3 size: 16 residues. CDR3 nucleotide sequence: TGCGCCAGCAGTGGCCCTCAGGAGGAGGGATCCTACGAGCAGTACTTC. It yields the protein CASSGPQEEGSYEQYF.

The chain recombines TRBV6-1 with TRBJ1-2; possible D gene TRBD1, 5 bases. The V end lost 3 bases, the J end lost 1 base, and 9 bases lay between the germline ends. CDR3 length: 14 amino acids. Per the germline V gene, CDR1 is MNHNS and CDR2 is SASEGT. CDR3 amino acids: CASSEAGLNYGYTF. As DNA, the CDR3 is TGTGCCAGCAGTGAGGCAGGGCTTAACTATGGCTACACCTTC.

This chain joins TRBV11-2 and TRBJ2-3; 9 bases match TRBD2. J was trimmed by 6 bases and V by 6 bases; bases with no gene match: 10. This CDR3 contains 15 residues. Germline CDR1 reads SGHAT; CDR2 reads FQNNGV. CDR3 nucleotides: TGTGCCAGCAGGTGGACTAGCGCGAGGCGCGATACGCAGTATTTT. It specifies CASRWTSARRDTQYF. Full variable domain (outside the CDR3, taken from reference TRBV11-2 and TRBJ2-3): EAGVAQSPRYKIIEKRQSVAFWCNPISGHATLYWYQQILGQGPKLLIQFQNNGVVDDSQLPKDRFSAERLKGVDSTLKIQPAKLEDSAVYLCASRWTSARRDTQYFGPGTRLTVL.

V usage is TRBV7-2 and J usage is TRBJ2-7; maybe TRBD2 (5 bases). V lost 3 bases, J lost 7 bases, and 16 bases lay in between. CDR3 length equals 14 residues. Germline V gene sequence: CDR1 SGHTA, CDR2 FQGNSA. The CDR3 is CASSFEFRDGEQYF. CDR3 bases: TGTGCCAGCAGCTTCGAGTTTCGGGATGGGGAGCAGTACTTC.

The chain is built from TRBV7-2 and TRBJ2-1; 8 bases fit TRBD2. The CDR3 runs to 17 residues. V trimming: 1 base; J trimming: 7 bases; junction bases outside the gene matches: 12. Germline V gives CDR1 SGHTA, CDR2 FQGNSA. CDR3 bases: TGTGCCAGCAGCTTAGTAGGTATCGGGAGGGCCCGGAATGAGCAGTTCTTC. Its protein product is CASSLVGIGRARNEQFF.

The genes are TRBV12-5 and TRBJ2-3, with 7 bases lining up with TRBD1. Per the germline V gene, CDR1 is LGHNT and CDR2 is FRNRAP. The CDR3 is made up of 14 amino acids. V was clipped by 5 bases and J by 1 base; unmatched bases: 3. The CDR3 nucleotides read TGTGCTAGTGGTCCCCAGGGGGGCACAGATACGCAGTATTTT. Encoded protein: CASGPQGGTDTQYF.

V and J are TRBV7-8 and TRBJ2-5; D perhaps matches TRBD1 (5 bases). V gave up 7 bases and J gave up 0 bases, with 6 bases separating them. This CDR3 has 12 residues. Germline lookup yields CDR1 SGHVS and CDR2 FQNEAQ. CDR3 bases: TGTGCCAGCAAAGGGGACCAAGAGACCCAGTACTTC. This encodes CASKGDQETQYF.

The chain combines TRBV7-9 with TRBJ2-3, with a weak D call TRBD1 (5 bases). Trimming stripped 5 bases from V and 1 base from J, with 10 bases between. The CDR3 extends over 14 amino acids. The V gene's germline CDR1 is SEHNR and CDR2 FQNEAQ (reference sequence). CDR3 region: CASSQGSGTDTQYF. The CDR3 nucleotides read TGTGCCAGCAGCCAGGGCAGCGGCACAGATACGCAGTATTTT.

The rearrangement uses TRBV6-5 and TRBJ2-1; 11 positions match TRBD1. Germline lookup yields CDR1 MNHEY and CDR2 SVGAGI. The CDR3 totals 15 residues. With V trimmed by 5 bases and J by 6 bases, 6 bases remained unmatched. The CDR3 coding sequence is TGTGCCAGCAGTAACCGGGACAGGGGGACCAATGAGCAGTTCTTC. It is translated as CASSNRDRGTNEQFF.

The genes are TRBV29-1 and TRBJ2-5; maybe TRBD1 (5 bases). The better agreement between TRBJ2-7 and the DNA end casts doubt on the J call. This CDR3 region has 13 residues. CDR1 is SQVTM and CDR2 is ANQGSEA in the germline V gene. In nucleotides, the CDR3 is TGCAGCGTTGAGTTGGGGCTCACCTACGAGCAGTACTTC. Translation: CSVELGLTYEQYF.

The chain joins TRBV10-3 to TRBJ2-7, with 14 bases matching TRBD2. V dropped 4 bases and J dropped 3; count of bases not matched to a gene: 5. The CDR3 is 16 amino acids. In germline, CDR1 is ENHRY, CDR2 SYGVKD. CDR3 loop: CAISAGLAGAFYEQYF. CDR3 sequence (DNA): TGTGCCATCAGTGCGGGACTAGCGGGGGCTTTCTACGAGCAGTACTTC.

This chain joins TRBV7-7 and TRBJ2-5, with a possible D match to TRBD2 (5 bases). Germline CDR1 SSHAT, CDR2 FNYEAQ (reference sequence). The CDR3 has 11 residues. The V end was cut by 11 bases, the J end by 2 bases, with 9 bases between. The CDR3 sequence is CACGGQETQYF. The CDR3 nucleotides read TGTGCCTGTGGAGGTCAAGAGACCCAGTACTTC. Complete variable domain (other parts from reference TRBV7-7 and TRBJ2-5): GAGVSQSPRYKVTKRGQDVTLRCDPISSHATLYWYQQALGQGPEFLTYFNYEAQPDKSGLPSDRFSAERPEGSISTLTIQRTEQRDSAMYRCACGGQETQYFGPGTRLLVL.

The chain recombines TRBV27 with TRBJ2-7; 7 bases map to TRBD2. This CDR3 spans 14 amino acids. V trimming: 4 bases; J trimming: 5 bases; junction bases outside the gene matches: 8. From germline, CDR1 is MNHEY and CDR2 SMNVEV (reference sequence). The CDR3 spells CASSYRGSINEQYF. CDR3 DNA sequence: TGTGCCAGCAGTTATCGCGGGAGTATCAACGAGCAGTACTTC.

This sequence joins TRBV28 and TRBJ1-1; D remains unclear. CDR1 MDHEN and CDR2 SYDVKM come from the germline V gene. This CDR3 is 13 amino acids long. Trimming shortened V by 3 bases and J by 3 bases, and 8 bases separated the two germline ends. CDR3 protein: CASSLRSDTEAFF. As DNA, the CDR3 is TGTGCCAGCAGTTTGAGGTCGGACACTGAAGCTTTCTTT.

The rearrangement joins TRBV28 to TRBJ1-5, with D perhaps TRBD1 (6 bases). V was pared by 6 bases and J by 6 bases, with 18 bases between. CDR3 length: 15 residues. The germline V gene encodes CDR1 MDHEN and CDR2 SYDVKM. DNA of the CDR3: TGTGCCAGCAGCTACGGGTCAGGGGCGGGTCAGCCCCAGCATTTT. It codes for CASSYGSGAGQPQHF.

This clone has only a few counts. J is TRBJ1-2 and V is TRBV7-9; 8 bases line up with TRBD1. There are 14 residues in the CDR3. J gave up 7 bases and V 5 bases, and 9 bases lay outside the gene matches. The V gene's germline CDR1 is SEHNR and CDR2 FQNEAQ (reference sequence). CDR3 nucleotides: TGTGCCAGCAGCCAGGACAGGGAAATGAGTGGCTACACCTTC. Translated: CASSQDREMSGYTF.

V usage is TRBV6-5 and J usage is TRBJ2-5; TRBD1 aligns across 7 bases. The CDR3 has 16 residues. V shed 2 bases and J 5 bases; nucleotides not matched to a gene: 11. The germline gives CDR1 MNHEY, CDR2 SVGAGI. The CDR3 nucleotides are TGTGCCAGCAGTTACGGGGAAGGGGGCGGCGATGAGACCCAGTACTTC. It is translated as CASSYGEGGGDETQYF.

The chain carries TRBV7-9 and TRBJ1-2; D gene ambiguous. CDR1 is SEHNR, CDR2 FQNEAQ, per germline (reference sequence). Trimming cost V 5 bases and J 4 bases, with 14 bases left between them. The CDR3 consists of 14 residues. The CDR3 bases are TGTGCCAGCAGCCCCGACAATCTTCTCTATGGCTACACCTTC. Its protein is CASSPDNLLYGYTF. The whole variable domain, filled in from reference TRBV7-9 and TRBJ1-2, reads DTGVSQNPRHKITKRGQNVTFRCDPISEHNRLYWYRQTLGQGPEFLTYFQNEAQLEKSRLLSDRFSAERPKGSFSTLEIQRTEQGDSAMYLCASSPDNLLYGYTFGSGTRLTVV.

V gene TRBV19 combines with J gene TRBJ2-1, with a tentative D call TRBD2 (5 bases). V lost 6 bases and J lost 7, with 10 bases in between. CDR1 and CDR2 from the germline V gene are LNHDA and SQIVND (reference sequence). The CDR3 has 12 residues. CDR3 region: CASSHGENEQFF. DNA of the CDR3: TGTGCCAGTAGCCACGGGGAGAATGAGCAGTTCTTC.

The chain is built from TRBV4-3 and TRBJ1-2, with D perhaps matching TRBD1 (5 bases). The V end was cut by 0 bases, the J end by 8 bases, with 10 bases between. This CDR3 contains 13 residues. CDR1 LGHNA and CDR2 YSLEER come from the germline V gene. This CDR3 reads CASSQDPRAGYTF. In DNA, the CDR3 is TGCGCCAGCAGCCAAGATCCCAGGGCCGGCTACACCTTC.

This clone was seen only a few times. One junction end disagrees with the germline gene, perhaps due to a read error. This chain links TRBV7-9 with TRBJ2-7; TRBD2 matches 9 bases. Looked up from germline, CDR1 is SEHNR and CDR2 is FQNEAQ (reference sequence). CDR3 length: 13 amino acids. CDR3 residues: CSSGSSGAYEQYF. CDR3 DNA sequence: TGTTCCAGCGGCTCTAGCGGGGCCTACGAGCAGTACTTC.

In this sample, this clone turned up once. V gene TRBV7-2 combines with J gene TRBJ2-1; 7 nucleotides agree with TRBD2. The CDR3 has 16 residues. The germline CDR1 and CDR2 sequences are SGHTA and FQGNSA. V shed 5 bases and J 0 bases; nucleotides not matched to a gene: 7. CDR3 protein: CASSRMSGTSYNEQFF. The CDR3 DNA reads TGTGCCAGCAGCCGAATGAGCGGGACCTCCTACAATGAGCAGTTCTTC.

This chain connects TRBV7-8 to TRBJ1-2; TRBD1 matches 9 bases. The CDR3 spans 15 residues. Looked up from germline, CDR1 is SGHVS and CDR2 is FQNEAQ. Trimming took 5 bases from V and 5 from J; bases not matched to a gene: 9. The CDR3 reads CASSATGTGTYGYTF. CDR3 coding DNA: TGTGCCAGCAGCGCAACCGGGACAGGGACTTATGGCTACACCTTC.